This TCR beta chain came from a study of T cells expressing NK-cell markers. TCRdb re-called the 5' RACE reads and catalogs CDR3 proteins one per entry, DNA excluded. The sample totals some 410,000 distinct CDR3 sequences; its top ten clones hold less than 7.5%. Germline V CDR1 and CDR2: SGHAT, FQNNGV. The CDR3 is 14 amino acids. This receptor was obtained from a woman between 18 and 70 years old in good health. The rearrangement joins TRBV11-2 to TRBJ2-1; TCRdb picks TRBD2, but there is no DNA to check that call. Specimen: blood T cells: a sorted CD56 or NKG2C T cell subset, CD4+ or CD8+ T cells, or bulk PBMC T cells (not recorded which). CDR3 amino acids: CASSSLAGVHEQFF.